The clone carrying this T cell receptor (beta chain) appeared many times. Its antigen is undetermined. These data originate in a study of neurological immune-mediated disorders. For the study at large: Among roughly 34 multiple sclerosis patients, roughly 30 were relapsing-remitting and 3 were secondary progressive.

V gave up 6 bases and J gave up 0 bases; unmatched junction bases: 7. Per the germline V gene, CDR1 is SQVTM and CDR2 is ANQGSEA. The length of the CDR3 is 18 residues. Study-wide points: Association with the multiple sclerosis repertoire cluster was not found for any clinical or MRI feature.

Sequencing runs each generated in excess of 180 million TCR-beta sequences derived from 15-18 subjects. TCRdb re-derived calls from the 5' RACE reads in MiXCR, one entry per CDR3 protein. The data hold 100,000 or so distinct CDR3 sequences, with roughly 3.5% observed a single time. The unsorted libraries were prepared from 2 million PBMCs (stored at -80 C). Material for sequencing was PBMCs. V is TRBV29-1 and J is TRBJ2-2; 16 bases agree with TRBD2. This TCR was recovered from a woman in her late teens or twenties with multiple sclerosis. Here the CDR3 reads CSVAGLAGGTSNTGELFF. The CDR3 region has the DNA TGCAGCGTCGCGGGACTAGCGGGGGGGACCTCGAACACCGGGGAGCTGTTTTTT.